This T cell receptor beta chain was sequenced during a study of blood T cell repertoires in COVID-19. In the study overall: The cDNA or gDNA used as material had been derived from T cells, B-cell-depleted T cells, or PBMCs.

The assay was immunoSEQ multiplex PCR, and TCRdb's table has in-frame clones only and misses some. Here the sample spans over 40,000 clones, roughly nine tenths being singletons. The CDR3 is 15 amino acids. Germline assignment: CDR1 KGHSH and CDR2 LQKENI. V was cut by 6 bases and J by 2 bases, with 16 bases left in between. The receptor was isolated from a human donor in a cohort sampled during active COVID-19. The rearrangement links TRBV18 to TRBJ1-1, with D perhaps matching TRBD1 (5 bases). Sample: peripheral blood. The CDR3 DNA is TGTGCCAGCTCCTTTTTGCAGGGCCAAAACACTGAAGCTTTCTTT. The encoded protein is CASSFLQGQNTEAFF.